The 6 T cell receptor beta chains listed next were all sequenced from one sample in a study of cytotoxic CD8 clonotypes in ibrutinib-treated CLL. Here immunoSEQ multiplex PCR was the method, and the copy in TCRdb shows in-frame clones only, minus some. In the table there are 150,000 or so clones, more than 70% of which are singletons. The specimen was PBMCs, collected after 36 months of ibrutinib treatment. The receptor set was obtained from a human donor with chronic lymphocytic leukemia.

The chain joins TRBV5-1 to TRBJ2-7; the match to TRBD1 covers 9 bases. The trim removed 4 bases at V and 6 bases at J, leaving 2 bases unmatched. The length of the CDR3 is 12 residues. The germline V gene encodes CDR1 SGHRS and CDR2 YFSETQ. CDR3 sequence reads: CASSGQGFEQYF. The CDR3, as DNA: TGCGCCAGCAGCGGACAGGGGTTCGAGCAGTACTTC.

The chain recombines TRBV10-3 with TRBJ1-5, with unresolved D. CDR1 is ENHRY and CDR2 is SYGVKD in the germline V gene. The CDR3 totals 13 residues. V was cut by 9 bases and J by 5 bases, with 14 bases left in between. The CDR3 here is CAMRERLYQPQHF. The CDR3 nucleotides read TGTGCCATGCGGGAGCGCCTCTATCAGCCCCAGCATTTT.

The J gene is TRBJ1-6, the V gene TRBV27; 9 bases are a match to TRBD1. CDR1 is MNHEY, CDR2 SMNVEV, per germline (reference sequence). The CDR3 covers 15 residues. Germline trimming cut 4 bases from V and 6 bases from J; bases unmatched to any gene: 4. Written as DNA, the CDR3 is TGTGCCAGCAGTTCTCCGGGACAGGGTAATTCACCCCTCCACTTT. Residues: CASSSPGQGNSPLHF.

The V and J genes are TRBV28 and TRBJ1-3, with D unresolved. The CDR3 is 14 residues long. Germline CDR1 reads MDHEN; CDR2 reads SYDVKM. V was pared by 2 bases and J by 0 bases, with 5 bases between. The CDR3 reads CASSLPGSGNTIYF. The CDR3 DNA sequence: TGTGCCAGCAGTTTACCAGGCTCTGGAAACACCATATATTTT.

The chain's CDR3 is CAISEGRTGELFF. As DNA, the CDR3 is TGTGCCATCAGTGAGGGGCGAACCGGGGAGCTGTTTTTT. The chain couples TRBV10-3 to TRBJ2-2, with no clear D. This CDR3 has 13 amino acids. The germline V gene encodes CDR1 ENHRY and CDR2 SYGVKD. Trimming pared 2 bases from V and 5 bases from J, leaving 6 bases between.

V and J are TRBV6-5 and TRBJ2-7; tentatively, D is TRBD1 or TRBD2 (7 bases each). From germline, CDR1 is MNHEY and CDR2 SVGAGI. This CDR3 region has 14 residues. The V end was cut by 4 bases, the J end by 5 bases, with 15 bases between. Here the CDR3 reads CASSLQGRGNEQYF. In DNA, the CDR3 is TGTGCCAGCAGTTTACAGGGGAGGGGGAACGAGCAGTACTTC.